This T cell receptor beta chain was obtained from a study of cytomegalovirus exposure and HLA in healthy donors. The PCR employed 60 Vbeta primers together with 13 Jbeta primers. Libraries were prepared by immunoSEQ multiplex PCR; TCRdb keeps only in-frame clonotypes and omits some of them. The table includes 180,000 or so clones, about 83% detected once. Nominal health characterized the donors when sampled, though unrecorded immune exposures were likely. Germline V lookup: CDR1 PRHDT, CDR2 FYEKMQ (reference sequence). This CDR3 contains 14 residues. The J segment lost 4 bases and the V segment lost 0 bases, leaving 2 bases of the junction unmatched.

The receptor's source is a female donor in good health and CMV-seronegative. This chain uses TRBV13 with TRBJ1-2; 7 nucleotides match TRBD1. Sample: PBMCs. The CDR3 here is CASSLGRDSYGYTF. For the CDR3, the DNA is TGTGCCAGCAGCTTAGGTAGGGACAGCTATGGCTACACCTTC.